Below are 18 T cell receptor beta chains sequenced from a single sample in a study of cytotoxic CD8 clonotypes in ibrutinib-treated CLL. The table came from immunoSEQ multiplex PCR; TCRdb's copy has only in-frame clones and leaves some out. This table holds 250,000 to 350,000 clones, about 72% found once. The material sequenced was PBMCs, taken at disease progression, from a patient treated with ibrutinib. The receptors here all came from a human donor with chronic lymphocytic leukemia.

To note about this clone: A much larger clone differs from this one at a single base, so this may be a read error. For the CDR3, the DNA is TGTGCCAGCAGTGACGGCTACGAGCAGTACTTC. It translates to CASSDGYEQYF. The chain recombines TRBV25-1 with TRBJ2-7; D unresolved. This CDR3 is 11 amino acids long. Germline CDR1 is MGHDK and CDR2 is SYGVNS. The V and J ends lost 3 bases and 3 bases respectively, with 3 bases between them.

The CDR3 loop is CASSAEGHLSSGNTIYF. Written as DNA, the CDR3 is TGCGCCAGCAGCGCGGAAGGACACCTCAGCTCTGGAAACACCATATATTTT. The rearrangement uses TRBV5-1 and TRBJ1-3; tentatively, D is TRBD1 (5 bases). The CDR3 runs 17 residues. V shed 4 bases and J shed 0 bases, with 17 bases lying between them. Germline V lookup: CDR1 SGHRS, CDR2 YFSETQ.

The rearrangement uses TRBV28 and TRBJ2-2, with D possibly called TRBD1 or TRBD2 (5 bases each). The CDR3 has 12 residues. In germline, CDR1 is MDHEN, CDR2 SYDVKM. Deletions cut 6 bases from V and 6 bases from J, with 8 bases between. The CDR3 is CASSWDAGELFF. The CDR3 DNA sequence: TGTGCCAGCAGCTGGGACGCCGGGGAGCTGTTTTTT.

The chain couples TRBV11-2 to TRBJ1-1; D perhaps matches TRBD1 (5 bases). The CDR3 has 17 amino acids. Trimming stripped 4 bases from V and 1 base from J, with 19 bases between. Germline V lookup: CDR1 SGHAT, CDR2 FQNNGV. The CDR3 region is CASSSLRGGSRNTEAFF. The CDR3 nucleotides read TGTGCCAGCAGCTCCCTCCGTGGGGGAAGTCGGAACACTGAAGCTTTCTTT.

The V and J genes are TRBV7-2 and TRBJ2-5; no definite D call. V was cut by 3 bases and J by 8 bases, with 10 bases left in between. Germline V CDR1 and CDR2: SGHTA, FQGNSA. The CDR3 length is 12 residues. The CDR3 loop is CASSFEYVTQYF. The CDR3 bases are TGTGCCAGCAGCTTCGAGTACGTAACCCAGTACTTC.

The CDR3 nucleotides are TGTGCCAGCAGGAAGGGGTTTACTGAAGCTTTCTTT. Translating it yields CASRKGFTEAFF. J is TRBJ1-1 and V is TRBV25-1; D possibly corresponds to TRBD1 (5 bases). The CDR3 is 12 residues long. Germline V gene sequence: CDR1 MGHDK, CDR2 SYGVNS. V was shortened by 6 bases and J by 5 bases, with 10 bases between the two germline ends.

This clone came up a few times. The chain uses TRBV6-4 and TRBJ2-7; D gene unclear. The CDR3 spans 13 residues. Germline V CDR1 and CDR2: MRHNA, SNTAGT. Trimming took off 4 bases at V and 2 bases at J, with 9 bases between the two ends. The DNA for the CDR3 is TGTGCCAGCAGTGGTCAGGACCCCTACGAGCAGTACTTC. This codes for CASSGQDPYEQYF.

This clone was counted a few times. The rearrangement joins TRBV6-1 to TRBJ1-5; TRBD1 agrees at 9 bases. Germline assignment: CDR1 MNHNS and CDR2 SASEGT. The CDR3 extends over 16 amino acids. V trimming: 4 bases; J trimming: 11 bases; junction bases outside the gene matches: 15. The CDR3 reads CASSGRTGGGGQAQHF. In nucleotides, the CDR3 is TGTGCCAGCAGTGGACGAACAGGGGGCGGGGGTCAAGCCCAGCATTTT.

V and J are TRBV6-4 and TRBJ2-1; D unclear. Germline V CDR1 and CDR2: MRHNA, SNTAGT. Trimming stripped 6 bases from V and 2 bases from J, with 11 bases between. The CDR3 runs to 14 residues. CDR3 DNA: TGTGCCAGCAGCCTTAGCCTCACCTACAATGAGCAGTTCTTC. It is translated as CASSLSLTYNEQFF.

V gene TRBV11-2 combines with J gene TRBJ1-1; 7 nucleotides align to TRBD1. V was clipped by 5 bases and J by 5 bases; unmatched bases: 14. The CDR3 has 16 amino acids. Germline CDR1 reads SGHAT; CDR2 reads FQNNGV. The CDR3 here is CASSARQGIRRTEAFF. DNA of the CDR3: TGTGCCAGCAGCGCAAGACAGGGAATTAGAAGGACTGAAGCTTTCTTT. Complete variable domain (other parts from reference TRBV11-2 and TRBJ1-1): EAGVAQSPRYKIIEKRQSVAFWCNPISGHATLYWYQQILGQGPKLLIQFQNNGVVDDSQLPKDRFSAERLKGVDSTLKIQPAKLEDSAVYLCASSARQGIRRTEAFFGQGTRLTVV.

The chain combines TRBV10-3 with TRBJ1-4; TRBD1 agrees at 8 bases. CDR1 is ENHRY and CDR2 is SYGVKD in the germline V gene. This CDR3 contains 16 residues. Unmatched junction bases numbered 9, after V lost 3 bases and J lost 6 bases. The CDR3, as DNA: TGTGCCATCAGTGACCCAAAAGACAGGGGAGATGAAAAACTGTTTTTT. It is translated as CAISDPKDRGDEKLFF.

This clone appeared a few times. The chain carries TRBV11-3 and TRBJ2-7; 7 nucleotides agree with TRBD1. The V segment lost 2 bases and the J segment 2 bases; nucleotides outside the gene matches: 9. The CDR3 contains 16 residues. The germline CDR1 and CDR2 sequences are SGHNT and YENEEA. CDR3 residues: CASSLSLGTATYEQYF. The CDR3, as DNA: TGTGCCAGCAGCTTATCCCTCGGGACAGCGACCTACGAGCAGTACTTC.

The chain is built from TRBV27 and TRBJ2-7; D is undetermined. V gave up 3 bases and J gave up 4 bases, with 13 bases separating them. The length of the CDR3 is 14 residues. Germline V gives CDR1 MNHEY, CDR2 SMNVEV (reference sequence). CDR3 bases: TGTGCCAGCAGTTTTGAGGCTCGAGGATACGAGCAGTACTTC. As protein: CASSFEARGYEQYF.

The chain has TRBV19 and TRBJ2-3; TRBD2 agrees at 8 bases. Germline CDR1 reads LNHDA; CDR2 reads SQIVND (reference sequence). This CDR3 is built from 17 residues. V was pared by 3 bases and J by 5 bases, with 13 bases of the junction left unmatched. This CDR3 reads CASSMGTGGAGRDTQYF. The CDR3 DNA sequence: TGTGCCAGTAGTATGGGTACCGGGGGGGCCGGACGAGATACGCAGTATTTT.

The CDR3 loop is CASSLSVAGGHTGELFF. In DNA form, the CDR3 reads TGTGCCAGCAGTTTAAGTGTGGCGGGGGGGCACACCGGGGAGCTGTTTTTT. This chain links TRBV27 with TRBJ2-2, with TRBD2 matching over 9 bases. The germline gives CDR1 MNHEY, CDR2 SMNVEV (reference sequence). V was clipped by 2 bases and J by 3 bases; unmatched bases: 7. The CDR3 runs to 17 residues.

This chain joins TRBV15 and TRBJ1-1; D not certain. Trimming removed 2 bases from V and 4 bases from J, with 17 bases in between. Germline loops: CDR1 LNHNV, CDR2 YYDKDF (reference sequence). The CDR3 length is 16 residues. The CDR3 DNA reads TGTGCCACCAGCAGATATCATCCCCCTCTAATCACTGAAGCTTTCTTT. This translates into CATSRYHPPLITEAFF.

This chain links TRBV7-9 with TRBJ2-5, with 7 bases that match TRBD2. This CDR3 is 15 amino acids long. The germline V gene has CDR1 SEHNR and CDR2 FQNEAQ (reference sequence). J lost 5 bases, V lost 2 bases, and 8 bases had no gene match. The CDR3 bases are TGTGCCAGCAGCTTAACCCAGCGGGAAGGGGAGACCCAGTACTTC. It specifies CASSLTQREGETQYF.

The chain couples TRBV7-6 to TRBJ2-3, with TRBD2 matching 9 bases. CDR3 length: 16 amino acids. The V segment lost 1 base and the J segment 3 bases; nucleotides outside the gene matches: 5. Germline values: CDR1 SGHVS, CDR2 FNYEAQ. The DNA of the CDR3 is TGTGCCAGCAGCTTAGAGGCGGGAGGGCCGACAGATACGCAGTATTTT. Its protein product is CASSLEAGGPTDTQYF.